Presented here are 29 T cell receptor beta chains from one specimen sequenced in a study of vaccination and CD4 T cells after COVID-19. Oncomine TCR Beta short-read sequencing was applied to DNA from cultured CD4+ T cells. TCRdb processed the PCR reads anew with MiXCR; each CDR3 protein has one entry. Of about 20,000 distinct CDR3 sequences listed, over 40% are singletons. The treatment here: approximately 9-day PBMC culture with coronavirus spike peptide pools or control peptides (ViraFEST assay). Their antigens remain unidentified. The sequenced sample consisted of CD4+ T cells from blood, cultured in vitro. The source is a human donor who had recovered from COVID-19.

The gene calls are TRBV28 and TRBJ1-1, with TRBD1 matching over 8 bases. This CDR3 is 15 amino acids long. Per germline, CDR1 MDHEN and CDR2 SYDVKM. V gave up 4 bases and J gave up 1 base; unmatched junction bases: 5. The CDR3 DNA is TGTGCCAGCAGTTCCCGGGGGACAGGGAACACTGAAGCTTTCTTT. Translating it yields CASSSRGTGNTEAFF.

The rearrangement uses TRBV6-5 and TRBJ2-3; D is uncertain. There are 16 residues in the CDR3. The germline V gene has CDR1 MNHEY and CDR2 SVGAGI. V was shortened by 0 bases and J by 4 bases, with 14 bases between the two germline ends. The CDR3 loop is CASSYSLMGRADTQYF. The DNA for the CDR3 is TGTGCCAGCAGTTACTCCCTTATGGGAAGGGCAGATACGCAGTATTTT.

V gene TRBV4-3 combines with J gene TRBJ2-1; TRBD2 agrees at 9 bases. The CDR3 has 14 residues. Germline-derived CDR1 and CDR2 are LGHNA and YSLEER. V lost 5 bases, J lost 6 bases, and 5 bases stayed unmatched. CDR3 coding DNA: TGCGCCAGCAGCAGTAGCGGGAGTGTCAATGAGCAGTTCTTC. Protein sequence: CASSSSGSVNEQFF.

J is TRBJ1-2 and V is TRBV6-1; TRBD1 matches at 7 bases. Trimming cost V 2 bases and J 0 bases; bases outside gene matches: 6. Germline V lookup: CDR1 MNHNS, CDR2 SASEGT. This CDR3 is built from 16 residues. In nucleotides, the CDR3 is TGTGCCAGCAGTGAAACAGGGGCTAAAGCTAACTATGGCTACACCTTC. Protein sequence: CASSETGAKANYGYTF.

The chain has TRBV7-9 and TRBJ2-3, with TRBD2 identical over 9 bases. The CDR3 has 14 amino acids. Trimming cost V 3 bases and J 7 bases; bases outside gene matches: 5. CDR1 SEHNR and CDR2 FQNEAQ come from the germline V gene (reference sequence). This CDR3 reads CASSFGGGANTQYF. DNA of the CDR3: TGTGCCAGCAGCTTTGGCGGGGGGGCGAATACGCAGTATTTT.

The table lists this clonotype with a few counts. V is TRBV20-1 and J is TRBJ1-6; 7 bases line up with TRBD1. The V segment lost 3 bases and the J segment 1 base; nucleotides outside the gene matches: 3. The CDR3 runs to 15 residues. Germline V gives CDR1 DFQATT, CDR2 SNEGSKA (reference sequence). The CDR3 coding sequence is TGCAGTGCTAGGGTGACAGGGTCCTATAATTCACCCCTCCACTTT. It encodes CSARVTGSYNSPLHF.

The V call is TRBV7-2, the J call TRBJ2-3, with TRBD2 as a possible D gene (7 bases). Trimming pared 5 bases from V and 0 bases from J, leaving 21 bases between. This CDR3 has 18 amino acids. The germline gives CDR1 SGHTA, CDR2 FQGNSA. The CDR3, as DNA: TGTGCCAGCAGCCTAGGCCGGGGGGCCTCATCTAGCACAGATACGCAGTATTTT. Translating it yields CASSLGRGASSSTDTQYF.

The chain combines TRBV11-2 with TRBJ2-7; TRBD1 aligns across 8 bases. CDR3 length equals 13 residues. Looked up from germline, CDR1 is SGHAT and CDR2 is FQNNGV. V lost 5 bases and J lost 4; bases outside the gene matches: 4. The CDR3 coding sequence is TGTGCCAGCAGCACCGACAGGGGTTACGAGCAGTACTTC. Protein product: CASSTDRGYEQYF.

The chain uses TRBV29-1 and TRBJ2-1; a weak D match, TRBD2 (5 bases). CDR1 and CDR2 from the germline V gene are SQVTM and ANQGSEA. This CDR3 contains 13 residues. Trimming took 7 bases from V and 0 from J, leaving 10 bases between them. CDR3 protein: CSAAASSYNEQFF. The CDR3 bases are TGCAGCGCAGCGGCCAGCTCCTACAATGAGCAGTTCTTC.

This clonotype was recorded only once. V is TRBV6-1 and J is TRBJ1-1; D is possibly TRBD1 (5 bases). Germline CDR1 is MNHNS and CDR2 is SASEGT. V was trimmed by 6 bases and J by 0 bases, leaving 8 bases between them. CDR3 size: 13 residues. Here the CDR3 reads CASSLGVNTEAFF. CDR3 nucleotides: TGTGCCAGCAGCCTAGGGGTGAACACTGAAGCTTTCTTT.

CDR3 residues: CASSQVYWQAYEQYF. The CDR3 DNA follows: TGTGCCAGCAGCCAAGTTTACTGGCAAGCCTACGAGCAGTACTTC. The chain recombines TRBV3-1 with TRBJ2-7, with D uncertain. Germline V gene lookup returns CDR1 LGHDT and CDR2 YNNKEL (reference sequence). The CDR3 is 15 amino acids. V lost 1 base and J lost 2, with 12 bases in between.

CDR3 DNA: TGTGCCAGCAGCTTAAAAGGGCTAGCGGGGGGGCAGAACACCGGGGAGCTGTTTTTT. Encoded protein: CASSLKGLAGGQNTGELFF. V is TRBV7-6 and J is TRBJ2-2; 12 bases map to TRBD2. The length of the CDR3 is 19 residues. Unmatched junction bases numbered 8, after V lost 2 bases and J lost 1 base. The germline V gene encodes CDR1 SGHVS and CDR2 FNYEAQ.

V usage is TRBV18 and J usage is TRBJ2-7, with 9 positions matching TRBD1. Germline values: CDR1 KGHSH, CDR2 LQKENI. The V segment lost 4 bases and the J segment 3 bases; nucleotides outside the gene matches: 7. The CDR3 totals 15 residues. CDR3 nucleotides: TGTGCCAGCTCACAAGGCCGGGGACAGGGCTACGAGCAGTACTTC. Protein sequence: CASSQGRGQGYEQYF.

The chain links TRBV20-1 to TRBJ1-5; unclear D gene. Germline V gives CDR1 DFQATT, CDR2 SNEGSKA (reference sequence). There are 14 residues in the CDR3. V gave up 0 bases and J gave up 8 bases, with 14 bases separating them. CDR3: CSAREGMTRKPQHF. The CDR3 DNA reads TGCAGTGCTAGAGAGGGAATGACCAGAAAGCCCCAGCATTTT.

The V call is TRBV6-1, the J call TRBJ1-2; no clear D. This CDR3 contains 13 residues. The V end lost 6 bases, the J end lost 3 bases, and 11 bases lay between the germline ends. Germline V gives CDR1 MNHNS, CDR2 SASEGT. For the CDR3, the DNA is TGTGCCAGCAGGTATCAGACCGACTATGGCTACACCTTC. The encoded protein is CASRYQTDYGYTF.

In regard to this clonotype: The junction shows a germline mismatch at one end, possibly a read error. The chain couples TRBV24-1 to TRBJ2-3; 12 nucleotides line up with TRBD2. CDR3 length: 19 amino acids. Germline V gene lookup returns CDR1 KGHDR and CDR2 SFDVKD. The CDR3 reads CATSDLPSSGGASIDTQYF. The CDR3 DNA reads TGTGCCACCAGTGATTTGCCGTCTAGCGGGGGGGCTAGCATAGATACGCAGTATTTT.

The chain is built from TRBV11-2 and TRBJ2-7; D gene unclear. Germline V gene lookup returns CDR1 SGHAT and CDR2 FQNNGV. This CDR3 is 15 amino acids long. V was cut by 5 bases and J by 1 base, with 15 bases left in between. The CDR3 is CASSPAGVWSYEQYF. In nucleotides, the CDR3 is TGTGCCAGCAGCCCGGCCGGTGTATGGTCCTACGAGCAGTACTTC.

J is TRBJ2-5 and V is TRBV7-9; 9 bases align to TRBD2. This CDR3 is built from 15 residues. V was pared by 5 bases and J by 9 bases, with 13 bases of the junction left unmatched. Germline CDR1 is SEHNR and CDR2 is FQNEAQ (reference sequence). This chain's CDR3 is CASSPLAGGARAQYF. Here the CDR3 DNA reads TGTGCCAGCAGCCCCCTCGCGGGAGGGGCGAGGGCCCAGTACTTC.

The chain is built from TRBV7-2 and TRBJ1-2, with 9 bases matching TRBD1. This CDR3 comprises 14 residues. Looked up from germline, CDR1 is SGHTA and CDR2 is FQGNSA. Unmatched junction bases numbered 2, after V lost 1 base and J lost 5 bases. The CDR3 bases are TGTGCCAGCAGCTTAGGGGGACAGGGTTATGGCTACACCTTC. This encodes CASSLGGQGYGYTF. The entire variable domain, with the rest obtained from reference TRBV7-2 and TRBJ1-2, is as follows: GAGVSQSPSNKVTEKGKDVELRCDPISGHTALYWYRQSLGQGLEFLIYFQGNSAPDKSGLPSDRFSAERTGGSVSTLTIQRTQQEDSAVYLCASSLGGQGYGYTFGSGTRLTVV.

This clonotype was detected once. The V and J genes are TRBV20-1 and TRBJ2-5, with D perhaps matching TRBD2 (5 bases). V lost 0 bases and J 2 bases, leaving 16 bases between the germline ends. Germline V lookup: CDR1 DFQATT, CDR2 SNEGSKA (reference sequence). CDR3 length: 16 residues. CDR3 region: CSAREPREAAQETQYF. CDR3 bases: TGCAGTGCTAGAGAACCAAGAGAAGCGGCACAAGAGACCCAGTACTTC.

The CDR3 sequence is CASSYSGGTTDTQYF. The CDR3 DNA follows: TGTGCCAGCAGTTACTCGGGCGGGACGACAGATACGCAGTATTTT. V and J are TRBV6-5 and TRBJ2-3, with D possibly being TRBD2 (6 bases). This CDR3 contains 15 residues. The V end lost 0 bases, the J end lost 3 bases, and 10 bases lay between the germline ends. Germline V gene sequence: CDR1 MNHEY, CDR2 SVGAGI.

The chain is built from TRBV6-5 and TRBJ2-7; 8 bases line up with TRBD1. Germline V lookup: CDR1 MNHEY, CDR2 SVGAGI. The CDR3 covers 14 residues. Losses at the gene ends were 2 bases for V and 6 bases for J; bases not matched to a gene: 6. CDR3 sequence: CASSYPGQVGEQYF. CDR3 DNA sequence: TGTGCCAGCAGTTACCCGGGACAGGTGGGCGAGCAGTACTTC.

In its sample, this clonotype was seen a few times. CDR3 sequence: CASSVTGGSTDTQYF. The CDR3 bases are TGTGCCAGCAGTGTAACAGGGGGCAGCACAGATACGCAGTATTTT. V usage is TRBV6-1 and J usage is TRBJ2-3, with 9 bases aligning to TRBD1. The ends lost 4 bases at V and 0 bases at J; junction bases unmatched: 2. The CDR3 is 15 amino acids. CDR1 and CDR2 (germline): MNHNS, SASEGT.

The chain uses TRBV20-1 and TRBJ1-5; D not certain. CDR3 length: 14 amino acids. Germline CDR1 is DFQATT and CDR2 is SNEGSKA (reference sequence). V shed 1 base and J shed 4 bases, with 11 bases lying between them. CDR3 sequence: CSARGAGRNQPQHF. CDR3 bases: TGCAGTGCTAGAGGGGCGGGGAGGAATCAGCCCCAGCATTTT.

This chain joins TRBV6-1 and TRBJ1-2; TRBD1 matches 7 bases. CDR1 is MNHNS, CDR2 SASEGT, per germline. V lost 6 bases and J lost 7; bases outside the gene matches: 17. There are 16 residues in the CDR3. In DNA, the CDR3 is TGTGCCAGCAGAGACCCGGGACAGCCCGCCGGGGGTGGCTACACCTTC. It specifies CASRDPGQPAGGGYTF.

The CDR3 spells CASSETSSNQPQHF. CDR3 nucleotide sequence: TGTGCCAGCAGCGAGACGAGTAGCAATCAGCCCCAGCATTTT. The chain joins TRBV6-1 to TRBJ1-5; D not certain. Per germline, CDR1 MNHNS and CDR2 SASEGT. V lost 6 bases, J lost 0 bases, and 9 bases lay in between. The CDR3 contains 14 residues.

The V and J genes are TRBV7-2 and TRBJ1-1; D call uncertain. The CDR3 extends over 14 amino acids. V lost 0 bases and J 11 bases, leaving 16 bases between the germline ends. Germline CDR1 reads SGHTA; CDR2 reads FQGNSA. CDR3 sequence (DNA): TGTGCCAGCAGCTTAGCTTCCCTAATGGCAGGTGCTTTCTTT. Residues: CASSLASLMAGAFF.

This clonotype was seen a few times. The chain employs TRBV6-1 and TRBJ1-3; no clear D. V was pared by 9 bases and J by 1 base, with 4 bases between. CDR1 is MNHNS, CDR2 SASEGT, per germline. This CDR3 spans 11 amino acids. In nucleotides, the CDR3 is TGTGCCAGTCTATCTGGAAACACCATATATTTT. It is translated as CASLSGNTIYF.

The chain has TRBV6-2 or TRBV6-3 and TRBJ1-2, with TRBD1 matching over 7 bases. The V and J ends lost 6 bases and 7 bases, in that order; junction bases with no gene match: 17. The CDR3 has 16 residues. Germline values: CDR1 MNHEY, CDR2 SVGEGT. CDR3 residues: CASSPDRYKGAFGYTF. CDR3 coding DNA: TGTGCCAGCAGCCCCGACCGCTATAAGGGGGCTTTTGGCTACACCTTC.